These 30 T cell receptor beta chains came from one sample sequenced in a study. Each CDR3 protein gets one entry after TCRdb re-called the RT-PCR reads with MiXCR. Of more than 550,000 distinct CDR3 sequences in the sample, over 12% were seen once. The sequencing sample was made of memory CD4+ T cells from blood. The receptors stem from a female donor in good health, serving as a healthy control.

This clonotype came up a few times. This chain's CDR3 is CASRRGQDPNQPQHF. CDR3 bases: TGTGCCAGCCGGCGTGGACAGGATCCTAATCAGCCCCAGCATTTT. J is TRBJ1-5 and V is TRBV6-1; 7 bases agree with TRBD1. CDR3 length: 15 amino acids. Germline-derived CDR1 and CDR2 are MNHNS and SASEGT. J was trimmed by 4 bases and V by 8 bases; bases with no gene match: 11.

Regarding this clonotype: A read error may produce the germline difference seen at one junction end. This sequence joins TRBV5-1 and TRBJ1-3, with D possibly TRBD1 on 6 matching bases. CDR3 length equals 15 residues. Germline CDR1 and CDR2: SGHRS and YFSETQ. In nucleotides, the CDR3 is TGCCCCAGGGGAGGAGGAAATGTGGACCATCCCATCAGATATTTT. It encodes CPRGGGNVDHPIRYF.

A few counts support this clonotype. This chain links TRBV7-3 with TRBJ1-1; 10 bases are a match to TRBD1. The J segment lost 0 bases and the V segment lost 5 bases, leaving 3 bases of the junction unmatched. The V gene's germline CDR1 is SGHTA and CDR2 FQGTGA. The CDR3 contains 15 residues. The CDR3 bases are TGTGCCAGCAGCACAGGACAGGGGGTGAACACTGAAGCTTTCTTT. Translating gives CASSTGQGVNTEAFF.

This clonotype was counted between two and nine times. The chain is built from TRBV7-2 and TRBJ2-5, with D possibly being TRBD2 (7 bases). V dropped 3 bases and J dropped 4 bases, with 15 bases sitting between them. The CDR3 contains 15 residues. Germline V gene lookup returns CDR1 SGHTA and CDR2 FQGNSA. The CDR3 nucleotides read TGTGCCAGCAGCTTCACGGGGGGCCTCGGAGAGACCCAGTACTTC. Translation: CASSFTGGLGETQYF. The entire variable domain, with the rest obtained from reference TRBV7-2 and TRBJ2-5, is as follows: GAGVSQSPSNKVTEKGKDVELRCDPISGHTALYWYRQSLGQGLEFLIYFQGNSAPDKSGLPSDRFSAERTGGSVSTLTIQRTQQEDSAVYLCASSFTGGLGETQYFGPGTRLLVL.

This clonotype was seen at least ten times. The CDR3 is CASSIHRDPYNEQFF. In DNA form, the CDR3 reads TGCGCCAGCAGCATCCACAGGGACCCCTACAATGAGCAGTTCTTC. The chain combines TRBV5-1 with TRBJ2-1; possibly TRBD1 for D (6 bases). The V end lost 4 bases, the J end lost 2 bases, and 13 bases lay between the germline ends. From germline, CDR1 is SGHRS and CDR2 YFSETQ. The CDR3 has 15 amino acids.

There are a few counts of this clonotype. The CDR3 region has the DNA TGCAGTGCTAGGCTAGCGGGAGTAGGGAACGAGCAGTACTTC. Protein product: CSARLAGVGNEQYF. The chain is built from TRBV20-1 and TRBJ2-7, with 10 bases lining up with TRBD2. Trimming at V came to 3 bases and at J to 5 bases, leaving 7 bases not matched to a gene. CDR1 is DFQATT and CDR2 is SNEGSKA in the germline V gene (reference sequence). The CDR3 totals 14 residues.

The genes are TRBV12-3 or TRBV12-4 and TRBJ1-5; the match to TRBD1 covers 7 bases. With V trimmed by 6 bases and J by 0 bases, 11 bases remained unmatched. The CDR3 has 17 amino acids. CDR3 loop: CASSTAGQKNSNQPQHF. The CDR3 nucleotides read TGTGCCAGCAGCACTGCGGGACAGAAAAATAGCAATCAGCCCCAGCATTTT.

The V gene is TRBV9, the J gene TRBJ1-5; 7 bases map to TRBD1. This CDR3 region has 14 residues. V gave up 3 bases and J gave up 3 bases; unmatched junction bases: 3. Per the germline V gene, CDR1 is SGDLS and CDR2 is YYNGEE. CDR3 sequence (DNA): TGTGCCAGCAGCGCCGACAGGGACAATCAGCCCCAGCATTTT. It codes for CASSADRDNQPQHF.

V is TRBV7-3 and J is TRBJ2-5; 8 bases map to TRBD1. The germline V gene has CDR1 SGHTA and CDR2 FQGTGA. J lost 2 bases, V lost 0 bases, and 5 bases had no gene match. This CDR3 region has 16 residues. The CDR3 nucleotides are TGTGCCAGCAGCTTAACTTTTACAGGGGGACAAGAGACCCAGTACTTC. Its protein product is CASSLTFTGGQETQYF.

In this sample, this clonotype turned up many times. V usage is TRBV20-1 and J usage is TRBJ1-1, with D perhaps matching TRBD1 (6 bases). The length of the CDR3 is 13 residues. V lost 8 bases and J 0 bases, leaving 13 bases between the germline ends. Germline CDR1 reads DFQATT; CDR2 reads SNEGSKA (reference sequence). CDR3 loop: CSTRTEMNTEAFF. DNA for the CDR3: TGCAGTACCCGGACAGAAATGAACACTGAAGCTTTCTTT.

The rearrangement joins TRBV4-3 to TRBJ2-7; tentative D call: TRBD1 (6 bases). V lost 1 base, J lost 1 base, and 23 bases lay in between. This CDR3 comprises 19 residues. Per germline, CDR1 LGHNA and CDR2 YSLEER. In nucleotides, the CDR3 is TGCGCCAGCAGCCAAGCACCTTCCCTCGTTGGGGGCAAATCCTACGAGCAGTACTTC. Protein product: CASSQAPSLVGGKSYEQYF.

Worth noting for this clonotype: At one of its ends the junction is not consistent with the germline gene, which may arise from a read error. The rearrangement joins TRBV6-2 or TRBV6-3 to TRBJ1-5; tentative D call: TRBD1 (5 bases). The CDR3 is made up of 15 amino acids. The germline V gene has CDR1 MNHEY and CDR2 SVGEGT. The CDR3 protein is CASSRGQLSDQPQHF. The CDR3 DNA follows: TGTGCCAGCAGTAGGGGTCAGCTTAGCGATCAGCCCCAGCATTTT.

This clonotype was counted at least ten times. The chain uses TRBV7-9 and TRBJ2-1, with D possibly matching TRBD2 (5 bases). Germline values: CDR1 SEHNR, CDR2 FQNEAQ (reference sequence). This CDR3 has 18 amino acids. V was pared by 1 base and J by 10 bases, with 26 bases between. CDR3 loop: CASSLGPSQRSRPQEQFF. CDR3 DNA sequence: TGTGCCAGCAGCTTAGGCCCCTCCCAGCGGAGTCGACCACAGGAGCAGTTCTTC. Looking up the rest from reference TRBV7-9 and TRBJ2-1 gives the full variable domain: DTGVSQNPRHKITKRGQNVTFRCDPISEHNRLYWYRQTLGQGPEFLTYFQNEAQLEKSRLLSDRFSAERPKGSFSTLEIQRTEQGDSAMYLCASSLGPSQRSRPQEQFFGPGTRLTVL.

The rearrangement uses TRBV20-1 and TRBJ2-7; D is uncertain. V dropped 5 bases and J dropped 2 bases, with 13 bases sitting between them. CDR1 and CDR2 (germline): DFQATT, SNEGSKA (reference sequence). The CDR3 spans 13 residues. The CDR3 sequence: CSASGGTPYEQYF. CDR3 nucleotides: TGCAGTGCTTCCGGCGGCACCCCCTACGAGCAGTACTTC.

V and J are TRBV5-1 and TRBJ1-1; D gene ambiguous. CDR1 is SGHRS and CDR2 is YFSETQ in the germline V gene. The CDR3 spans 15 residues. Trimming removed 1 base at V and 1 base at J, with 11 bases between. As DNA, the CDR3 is TGCGCCAGCAGCTTGCTGGGCGGGCGGAACACTGAAGCTTTCTTT. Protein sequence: CASSLLGGRNTEAFF.

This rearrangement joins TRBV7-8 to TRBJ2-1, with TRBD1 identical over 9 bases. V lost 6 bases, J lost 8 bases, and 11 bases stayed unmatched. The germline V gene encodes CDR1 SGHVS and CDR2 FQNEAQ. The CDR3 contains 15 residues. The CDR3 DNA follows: TGTGCCAGCAGTTTACAGGGGGCAGAGTACGATGAGCAGTTCTTC. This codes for CASSLQGAEYDEQFF.

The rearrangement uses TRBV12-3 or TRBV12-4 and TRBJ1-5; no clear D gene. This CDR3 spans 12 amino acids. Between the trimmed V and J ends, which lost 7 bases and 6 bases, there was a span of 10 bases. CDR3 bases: TGTGCCAGCACGTACGGAGTTCAGCCCCAGCATTTT. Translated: CASTYGVQPQHF.

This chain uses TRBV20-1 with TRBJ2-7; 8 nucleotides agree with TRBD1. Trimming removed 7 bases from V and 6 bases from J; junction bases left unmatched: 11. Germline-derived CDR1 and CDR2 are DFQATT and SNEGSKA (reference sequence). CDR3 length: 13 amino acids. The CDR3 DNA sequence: TGCAGTGAGGCGGGACAGGCGGGATCCGAGCAGTACTTC. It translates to CSEAGQAGSEQYF.

The CDR3 sequence: CSGGGSGNTIYF. The CDR3 DNA reads TGCAGCGGGGGCGGCTCTGGAAACACCATATATTTT. This chain joins TRBV29-1 and TRBJ1-3, with D maybe TRBD1 (5 bases). This CDR3 region has 12 residues. The V gene's germline CDR1 is SQVTM and CDR2 ANQGSEA. Trimming removed 7 bases from V and 0 bases from J, with 7 bases in between.

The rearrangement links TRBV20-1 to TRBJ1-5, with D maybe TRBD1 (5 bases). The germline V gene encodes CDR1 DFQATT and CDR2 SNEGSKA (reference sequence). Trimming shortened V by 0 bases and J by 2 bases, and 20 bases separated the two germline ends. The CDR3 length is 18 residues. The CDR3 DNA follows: TGCAGTGCTAGAGATCGGGGAGGCGGGACCCATGGCAATCAGCCCCAGCATTTT. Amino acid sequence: CSARDRGGGTHGNQPQHF.

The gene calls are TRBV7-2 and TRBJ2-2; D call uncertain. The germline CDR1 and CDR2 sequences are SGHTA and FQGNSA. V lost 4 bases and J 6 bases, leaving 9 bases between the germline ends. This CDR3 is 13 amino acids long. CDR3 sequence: CASSYTHAGELFF. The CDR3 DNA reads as TGTGCCAGCAGCTATACACACGCCGGGGAGCTGTTTTTT.

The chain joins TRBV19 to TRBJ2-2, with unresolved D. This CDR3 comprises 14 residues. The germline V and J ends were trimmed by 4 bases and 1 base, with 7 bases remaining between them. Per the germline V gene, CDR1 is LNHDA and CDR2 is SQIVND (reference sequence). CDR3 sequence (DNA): TGTGCCAGTAGTAAAACGATGAACACCGGGGAGCTGTTTTTT. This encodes CASSKTMNTGELFF.

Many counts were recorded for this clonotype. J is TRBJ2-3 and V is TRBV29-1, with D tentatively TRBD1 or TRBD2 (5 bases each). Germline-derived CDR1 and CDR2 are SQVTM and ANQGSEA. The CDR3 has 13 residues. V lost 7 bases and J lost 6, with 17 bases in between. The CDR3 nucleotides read TGCAGCGGCCGGGGACCACCCAGGGATACGCAGTATTTT. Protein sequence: CSGRGPPRDTQYF.

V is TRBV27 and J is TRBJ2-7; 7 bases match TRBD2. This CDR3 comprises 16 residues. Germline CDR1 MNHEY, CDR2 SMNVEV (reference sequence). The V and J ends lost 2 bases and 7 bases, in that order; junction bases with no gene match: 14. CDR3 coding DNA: TGTGCCAGCAGTTTAGGTATGGCGGGAGTGGCGAGGGAGCAGTACTTC. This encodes CASSLGMAGVAREQYF.

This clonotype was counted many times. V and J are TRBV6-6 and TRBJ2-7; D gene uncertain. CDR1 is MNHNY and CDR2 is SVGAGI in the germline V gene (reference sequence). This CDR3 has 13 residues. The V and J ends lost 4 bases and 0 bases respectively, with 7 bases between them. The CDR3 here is CASSSRFSYEQYF. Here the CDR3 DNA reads TGTGCCAGCAGTTCGCGTTTCTCCTACGAGCAGTACTTC.

The CDR3 sequence is CASSSADTRNTEAFF. As DNA, the CDR3 is TGTGCCAGCAGCTCTGCGGACACCAGGAACACTGAAGCTTTCTTT. The rearrangement joins TRBV7-3 to TRBJ1-1, with D tentatively TRBD1 (5 bases). V lost 4 bases, J lost 1 base, and 13 bases lay in between. The CDR3 totals 15 residues. CDR1 and CDR2 from the germline V gene are SGHTA and FQGTGA.

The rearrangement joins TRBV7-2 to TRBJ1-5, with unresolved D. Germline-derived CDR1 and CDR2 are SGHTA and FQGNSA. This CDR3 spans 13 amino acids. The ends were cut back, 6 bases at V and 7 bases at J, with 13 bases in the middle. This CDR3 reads CASSKTMGQPQHF. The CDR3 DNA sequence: TGTGCCAGCAGTAAGACAATGGGACAGCCCCAGCATTTT.

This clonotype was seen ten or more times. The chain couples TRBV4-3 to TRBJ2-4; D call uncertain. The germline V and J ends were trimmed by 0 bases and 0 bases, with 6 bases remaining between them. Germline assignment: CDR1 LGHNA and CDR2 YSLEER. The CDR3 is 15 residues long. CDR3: CASSQEPGAKNIQYF. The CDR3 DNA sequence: TGCGCCAGCAGCCAAGAACCGGGAGCCAAAAACATTCAGTACTTC.

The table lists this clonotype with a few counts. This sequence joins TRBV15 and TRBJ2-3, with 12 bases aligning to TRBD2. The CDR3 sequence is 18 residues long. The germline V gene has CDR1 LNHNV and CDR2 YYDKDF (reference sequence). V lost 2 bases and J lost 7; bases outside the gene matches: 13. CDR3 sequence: CATSRMPTSGGTDYTQYF. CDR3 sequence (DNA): TGTGCCACCAGCAGAATGCCGACTAGCGGGGGCACCGACTATACGCAGTATTTT.

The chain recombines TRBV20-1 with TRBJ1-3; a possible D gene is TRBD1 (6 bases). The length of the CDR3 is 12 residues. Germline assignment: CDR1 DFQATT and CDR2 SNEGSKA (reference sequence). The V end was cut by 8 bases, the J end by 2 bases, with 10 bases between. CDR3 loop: CSPKGAGNTIYF. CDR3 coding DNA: TGCAGTCCAAAGGGGGCTGGAAACACCATATATTTT.